This entry describes one TCR beta chain. This clone has just a few counts. The antigen this receptor binds is unknown. No per-base quality is available; no much larger clone lies one base away. The cohort was made up of around 720 healthy bone marrow donors. Cohort members were all nominally healthy when sampled, although unrecorded immune exposures were likely present. The donor tested CMV seropositive and was one of the 289 seropositive cohort members. Each donor provided a peripheral blood sample, and peripheral blood mononuclear cells were used for TCR beta sequencing. The Qiagen DNeasy Blood Extraction Kit was used to extract genomic DNA from the blood cell samples. This entry comes from a study of cytomegalovirus exposure and HLA in healthy donors (dated by TCRdb to 2015 to 2018). General notes on the study: An earlier analysis of approximately 550 of the donors reported about 250 Gb of sequence data and 117 million unique TCR beta sequences from 150 million to 200 million T cells. An early release that covered fewer than 750 HLA-typed donors contained about 300 gigabases of sequencing data and tens of millions of unique TCR sequences. Among the roughly 380 genotyped donors, approximately 76% belonged to the genetic ancestry cluster associated with self-reported Caucasian donors. The study aimed to test whether signatures of past pathogen exposure could be identified by cataloging public T cell receptors. The T cell repertoires of under 750 subjects were profiled by immunosequencing and related to cytomegalovirus serostatus. Along with the roughly 610-subject first cohort, a separate validation cohort of over a hundred different subjects was used. The study combined high-throughput TCR immunosequencing, statistical association of individual TCRs with disease status, and machine learning to predict cytomegalovirus infection status. A later analysis re-analyzed previously published TCR beta repertoires from 600 to 850 donors and added high-resolution HLA genotyping to study TCR occurrence patterns. Rather than using new phenotypic data, the later analysis identified candidate immune exposures from TCR beta sequences and from how often those sequences occurred across donors. To decide whether each TCR beta V gene segment behaved as functional or pseudogenic, an earlier analysis of nearly 600 of the donors relied on high-throughput TCR beta sequencing. Donor age, sex, ethnicity and CMV serostatus were compiled together with the repertoire data. A later genetic analysis used genome-wide SNP genotypes for about three fifths of the 666 donors, treating that subset as a discovery cohort. Every repertoire in the discovery cohort had been generated on one and the same sequencing platform. Class I and class II HLA loci were covered by the typing at four-digit resolution. The number of typed donors differed by locus: roughly 620-630 for A, B, C, DRB1 and DQB1; approximately 530 for DQA1; 606 for DPA1; and around 490 for DPB1. Because of strong linkage in the cohort, four or five DR-DQ haplotypes were treated as single units for association and clustering. On average, about 240,000 unique TCR beta nucleotide sequences were sequenced per donor among a few hundred genotyped donors of the cohort, with roughly a sixth of those sequences being non-productive.

Broader findings and caveats from the paper: An earlier analysis of 587 of the donors showed that most TCR beta V segments appeared in productive rearrangements either about 87% or about 30% of the time, which broadly matched IMGT annotations. The only immune exposure information available for the cohort was CMV serostatus. Because HLA typing was missing for some donors at each locus, association tests included only the typed subset. A later analysis found that most CMV-associated TCR beta chains appeared HLA-restricted, with HLA associations seemingly driven largely by CMV exposure. A total of roughly 160 TCR beta chains were listed by the study as associated with cytomegalovirus. The 87-base-pair reads could not distinguish some IMGT-functional V segments, including TRBV6-2 and TRBV6-3, so those segments were excluded. In a later genetic analysis, a missense DCLRE1C variant was associated with V-gene and J-gene trimming of TCR beta chains, and the association was replicated in an independent cohort. Compared with equally common non-associated chains, HLA-associated TCR beta chains in a later analysis were more clonally expanded and had lower generation probabilities. Because counts were too low, roughly 17 rarely observed V segments, including chromosome 9 orphons, were left out of the earlier analysis of 500 to 650 of the donors. When HLA alleles, especially DR and DQ, strongly co-occurred, attributing TCR associations to individual alleles was difficult. A further reported finding was that TCR beta sequences accurately predicted the HLA-A and HLA-B alleles for most subjects in the first cohort. Compared with the roughly 670-donor mean, donors in an Asian-associated ancestry cluster had fewer N-insertions in productive TCRs, according to a later genetic analysis. Most TCR sequences were seen in very few donors, while some public TCRs were found in many individuals. A cluster of highly shared sequence variants was judged likely to represent a technical artifact of the sequencing pipeline. Correlated functional status among segregating V segments might be attributable to linkage disequilibrium, but an unknown experimental factor could not be ruled out. Sequencing depth was assumed to be roughly uniform across donors in the presence/absence analyses, though that assumption may not hold. In vitro tests confirmed that a few of the cytomegalovirus-associated TCR beta chains recognize cytomegalovirus antigens. Only TCR beta chains were sequenced in this cohort, and the absence of alpha or paired-chain data limited detectable features. Cytomegalovirus status was reported to be diagnosed by the classifier with high specificity and sensitivity in both the original and validation cohorts. A later analysis found that TCR association rates varied across HLA loci, with DRB1 alleles showing the most associated TCRs and HLA-C alleles the fewest. At a false discovery rate of 0.05, a later analysis linked fewer than 20,000 TCR beta sequences to specific HLA alleles. According to a later analysis, parvovirus B19, influenza, CMV and Epstein-Barr virus appeared linked to several top co-occurrence clusters. The authors suggested that the approach could potentially be extended to other disease states and immunological phenotypes.

Germline trimming: 6 bases from V, 8 bases from J; junction bases outside gene matches: 12. Its CDR3 holds 15 amino acids, cysteine through phenylalanine. Solely the CDR3 DNA is kept, with 45 bases framed from the first base. The germline V gene (reference sequence) specifies LNHDA as CDR1 and SQIVND as CDR2. The library was built by means of the immunoSEQ multiplex PCR assay. For the multiplex PCR, a mixture combining 60 forward primers for TCR Vbeta segments and 13 reverse primers for TCR Jbeta segments was used. The CDR3 region of rearranged TCR beta genes was amplified from genomic DNA by a multiplex PCR assay. The amplified TCR beta libraries were sequenced on the Illumina HiSeq System as 87-base-pair reads. On the study's bioinformatics: In a later analysis, about 80 million unique TCR beta chains were counted across the approximately 640 repertoires, and approximately 11 million of these chains were shared by at least two donors. Raw reads were error-corrected and collapsed into unique sequences with a nearest-neighbor algorithm that merged closely related sequences to remove PCR and sequencing errors. Alignment of CDR3 sequences to IMGT reference sequences was used to assign V, D and J gene segments. Each retained sequence needed at least a six-nucleotide match to both a V gene segment and a J gene segment. A rearrangement counted as productive if the CDR3 had no stop codons and remained in frame with V and J, and every other rearrangement counted as non-productive. Following IMGT convention, CDR3 was defined as the stretch from the second conserved V-encoded cysteine up to the conserved J-encoded phenylalanine. The earlier analysis of some 580 of the donors excluded any sequence lacking an unambiguous match to a single V gene segment. An earlier analysis of 587 of the donors classified V segments as functional when productive rearrangements were above 56.7% and as segregating when the standard deviation between donors was above 5%. A statistical classification framework was developed to diagnose cytomegalovirus status using the catalog of TCR beta chain sequences. In a later analysis, TCR nucleotide sequences were compared against IMGT/GENE-DB human TR gene sequences so that V and J genes could be assigned. Using the TCRdist pipeline, a later analysis assigned CDR3 sequences along with most-parsimonious VDJ recombination scenarios. In a later analysis, each TCR beta chain was defined by its CDR3 amino acid sequence together with its V-gene family, and reads without a unique V-gene family were excluded. To address suspected cross-contamination and a sequencing artifact, a later analysis removed some 620 highly shared, low-generation-probability nucleotide sequences. In a later analysis, a clonal expansion index was calculated for each public chain from normalized within-repertoire ranks of inferred template counts. In a later analysis, generation probabilities were computed with a VDJ recombination model fitted to out-of-frame rearrangements, and the resulting probabilities were checked against IGoR. A later analysis scored TCR-TCR, TCR-HLA and TCR-CMV co-occurrence with hypergeometric tests, applying a repertoire-size bias correction to TCR pairs. In a later analysis, false discovery rates were estimated by permuting HLA or CMV assignments 20 times. In a later analysis, co-occurring TCRs were grouped using DBSCAN, with TCRdist sequence similarity added in when clustering inside HLA-allele-positive subsets. Repertoires with fewer than 30,000 or more than 120,000 public chains, plus five repertoires with anomalous nucleotide sharing, were excluded from co-occurrence clustering. TCRdb obtained this table from immuneACCESS and retained in-frame rearrangements with V and J assigned. These tables miss some clones; where compared with another copy, unresolved V genes account for less than half of the shortfall, and the remainder is unexplained. V and J calls plus clone size are reproduced from that table; the DNA served to infer D and trimming. The sample table records some 120,000 clones; approximately 17% of these occur just once. The biggest ten clones account for approximately 2.6% of the sample.

Recombination joined TRBV19 with TRBJ1-1, and 10 junction bases match TRBD1. This sequence was found in a female donor in good health and CMV-seropositive. The sample taken for sequencing was PBMCs. The CDR3 reads CASRDGQGGPIEAFF. The nucleotide sequence reads as follows: TGTGCCAGTAGAGACGGACAGGGGGGGCCGATCGAAGCTTTCTTT.